This T cell receptor beta chain emerged from a study of CD8 T cells in ankylosing spondylitis (dated by TCRdb to between 2016 and 2019). Some background on the complete study: To find TCR variants linked to disease, the study profiled T cell receptor beta repertoires in ankylosing spondylitis patients and healthy donors. The full study cohort was made up of approximately 27 ankylosing spondylitis patients and fewer than 120 healthy donors. Peripheral blood samples were taken, and synovial fluid was additionally collected from ankylosing spondylitis patients. Broad study findings and their caveats: The disease-linked clones had a CD8+ phenotype and were found at relatively low frequencies in peripheral blood. The disease-linked clones were reported as significantly enriched in matched synovial fluid samples from ankylosing spondylitis patients. Some motif variants were previously reported in synovial fluid and blood of reactive arthritis patients, suggesting common disease-initiation mechanisms. Blood from ankylosing spondylitis patients appeared to be characterized by a TCR beta motif composed of 7 to 9 highly homologous amino acid variants.

This clonotype showed up just a few times. Its antigen is still unknown. Base qualities are not at hand, and no much larger clone is one base apart. Its CDR3 holds 11 amino acids, cysteine through phenylalanine. Of the read, only the CDR3 DNA is kept; its 33 bases are in frame from base 1. V drops 7 bases and J drops 4 bases, leaving 8 bases in between. CDR1 and CDR2 are drawn from the germline V gene: SGHRS, YFSETQ. Sequencing was performed on an Illumina HiSeq 2500. Quantitative 5'-RACE with molecular barcodes was the method used to prepare the TCR beta libraries. In the original analysis: A new computational method, built on a probabilistic model of VDJ rearrangement, was used to identify disease-linked TCR variants. The public reads were reprocessed in TCRdb via fastp at Q25 and MiXCR, keeping in-frame beta chains. Rows with a matching CDR3 protein are joined into one entry that keeps the most common DNA and genes. TCRdb's processing, not the authors' own work, is the source of the V and J calls. The sample contains some 120,000 distinct CDR3 sequences, roughly 15% of them found a single time. The ten largest account for around 3% of the sample.

The source of this sequence is a female donor with ankylosing spondylitis or in good health (not recorded which). Sequenced material: blood, either unsorted or a sorted T cell fraction (not recorded which). This chain joins TRBV5-1 to TRBJ1-1; no D gene is confidently identified. The CDR3 loop reads CASGSSTEAFF. The nucleotides are TGCGCCAGCGGGAGCAGCACTGAAGCTTTCTTT. The CDR3, completed at both ends by the reference TRBV5-1 and TRBJ1-1 genes, gives the full variable domain KAGVTQTPRYLIKTRGQQVTLSCSPISGHRSVSWYQQTPGQGLQFLFEYFSETQRNKGNFPGRFSGRQFSNSRSEMNVSTLELGDSALYLCASGSSTEAFFGQGTRLTVV.